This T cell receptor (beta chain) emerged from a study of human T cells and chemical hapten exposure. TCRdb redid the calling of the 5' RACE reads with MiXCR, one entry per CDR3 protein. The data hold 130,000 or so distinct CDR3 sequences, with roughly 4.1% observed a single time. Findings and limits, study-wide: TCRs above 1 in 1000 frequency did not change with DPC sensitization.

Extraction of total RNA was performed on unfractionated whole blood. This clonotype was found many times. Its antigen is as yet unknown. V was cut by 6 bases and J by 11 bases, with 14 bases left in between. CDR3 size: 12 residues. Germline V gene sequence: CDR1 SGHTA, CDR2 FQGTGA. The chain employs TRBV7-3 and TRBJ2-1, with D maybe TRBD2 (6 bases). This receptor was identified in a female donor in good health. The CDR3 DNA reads TGTGCCAGCAGTACTCCGGGGGATAAGCAGTTCTTC. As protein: CASSTPGDKQFF.